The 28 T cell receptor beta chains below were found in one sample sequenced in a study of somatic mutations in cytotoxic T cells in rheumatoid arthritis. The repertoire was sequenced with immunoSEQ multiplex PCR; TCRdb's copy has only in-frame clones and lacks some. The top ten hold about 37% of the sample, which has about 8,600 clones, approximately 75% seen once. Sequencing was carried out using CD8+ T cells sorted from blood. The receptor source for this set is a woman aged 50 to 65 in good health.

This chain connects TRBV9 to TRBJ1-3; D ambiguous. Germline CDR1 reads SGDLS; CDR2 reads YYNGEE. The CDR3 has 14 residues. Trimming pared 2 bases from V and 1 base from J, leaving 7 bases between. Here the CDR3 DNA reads TGTGCCAGCAGCGTTTACGGTTCTGGAAACACCATATATTTT. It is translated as CASSVYGSGNTIYF.

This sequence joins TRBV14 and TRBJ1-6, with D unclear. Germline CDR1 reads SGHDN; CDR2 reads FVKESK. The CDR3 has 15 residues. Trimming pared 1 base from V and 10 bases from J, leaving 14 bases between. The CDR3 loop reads CASSQAAEGRSPLHF. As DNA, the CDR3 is TGTGCCAGCAGCCAAGCTGCAGAGGGTCGGTCACCCCTCCACTTT.

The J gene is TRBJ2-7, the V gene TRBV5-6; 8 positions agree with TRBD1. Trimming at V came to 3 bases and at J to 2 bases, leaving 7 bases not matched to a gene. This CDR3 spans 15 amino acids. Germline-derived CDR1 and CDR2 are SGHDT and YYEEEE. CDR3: CASSYWTGNPYEQYF. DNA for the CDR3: TGTGCCAGCAGCTATTGGACAGGGAACCCCTACGAGCAGTACTTC.

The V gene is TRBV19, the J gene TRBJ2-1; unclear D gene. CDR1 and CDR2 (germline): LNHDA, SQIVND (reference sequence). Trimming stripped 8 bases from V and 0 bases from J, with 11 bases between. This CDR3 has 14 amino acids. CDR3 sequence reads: CASAIRSSYNEQFF. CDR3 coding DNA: TGTGCCAGTGCGATACGTAGCTCCTACAATGAGCAGTTCTTC. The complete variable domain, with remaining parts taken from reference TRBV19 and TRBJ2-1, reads DGGITQSPKYLFRKEGQNVTLSCEQNLNHDAMYWYRQDPGQGLRLIYYSQIVNDFQKGDIAEGYSVSREKKESFPLTVTSAQKNPTAFYLCASAIRSSYNEQFFGPGTRLTVL.

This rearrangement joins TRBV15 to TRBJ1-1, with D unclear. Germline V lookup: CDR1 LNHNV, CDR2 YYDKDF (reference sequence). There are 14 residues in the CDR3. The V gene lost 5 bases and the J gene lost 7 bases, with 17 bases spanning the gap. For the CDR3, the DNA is TGTGCCACCAGCCTCGGCGGCACACAACGTGAAGCTTTCTTT. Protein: CATSLGGTQREAFF.

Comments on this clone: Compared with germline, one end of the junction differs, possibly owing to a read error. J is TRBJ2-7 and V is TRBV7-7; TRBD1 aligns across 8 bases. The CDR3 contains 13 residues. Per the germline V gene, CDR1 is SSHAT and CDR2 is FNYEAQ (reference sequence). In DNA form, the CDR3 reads TGTGCTAGCAGCTTCGGGACAGGCTACGAGCAGTACTTC. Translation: CASSFGTGYEQYF.

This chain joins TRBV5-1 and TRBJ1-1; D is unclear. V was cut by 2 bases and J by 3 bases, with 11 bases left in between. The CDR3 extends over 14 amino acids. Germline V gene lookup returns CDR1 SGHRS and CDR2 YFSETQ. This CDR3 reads CASSFLGFDTEAFF. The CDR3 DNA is TGCGCCAGCAGCTTCCTCGGGTTTGACACTGAAGCTTTCTTT.

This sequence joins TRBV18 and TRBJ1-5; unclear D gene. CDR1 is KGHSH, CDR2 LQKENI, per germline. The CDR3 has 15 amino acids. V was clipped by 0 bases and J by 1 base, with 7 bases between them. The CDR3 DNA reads TGTGCCAGCTCACCACCCGAGATCAGCAATCAGCCCCAGCATTTT. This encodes CASSPPEISNQPQHF.

CDR3 loop: CSVEWAGTSTDTQYF. In DNA, the CDR3 is TGCAGCGTTGAATGGGCCGGCACTAGCACAGATACGCAGTATTTT. This chain uses TRBV29-1 with TRBJ2-3; no reliable D call. Germline V gives CDR1 SQVTM, CDR2 ANQGSEA. CDR3 size: 15 residues. V was trimmed by 2 bases and J by 0 bases, leaving 12 bases between them.

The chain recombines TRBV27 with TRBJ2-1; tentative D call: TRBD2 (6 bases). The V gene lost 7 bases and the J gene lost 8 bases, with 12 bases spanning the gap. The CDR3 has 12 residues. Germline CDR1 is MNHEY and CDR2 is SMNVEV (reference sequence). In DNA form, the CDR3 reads TGTGCCAGCAAAGGCCGGGGGTATGAGCAGTTCTTC. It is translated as CASKGRGYEQFF.

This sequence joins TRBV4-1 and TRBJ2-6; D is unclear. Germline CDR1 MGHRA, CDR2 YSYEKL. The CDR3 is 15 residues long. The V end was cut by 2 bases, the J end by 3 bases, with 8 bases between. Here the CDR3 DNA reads TGCGCCAGCAGCCAAATTCAGTTTGGGGCCAACGTCCTGACTTTC. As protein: CASSQIQFGANVLTF.

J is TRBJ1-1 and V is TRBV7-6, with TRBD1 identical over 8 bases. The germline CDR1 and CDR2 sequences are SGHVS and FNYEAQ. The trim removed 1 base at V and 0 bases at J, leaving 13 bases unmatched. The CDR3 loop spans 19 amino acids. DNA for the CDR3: TGTGCCAGCAGCTTAGAAGAGGTGGCAGGGGGCGCGGTGAACACTGAAGCTTTCTTT. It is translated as CASSLEEVAGGAVNTEAFF.

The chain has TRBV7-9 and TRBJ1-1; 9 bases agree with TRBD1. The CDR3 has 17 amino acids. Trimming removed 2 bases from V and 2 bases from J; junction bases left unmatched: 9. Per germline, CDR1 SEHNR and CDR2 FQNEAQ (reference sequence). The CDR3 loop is CASSLPQGAGENTEAFF. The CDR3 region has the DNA TGTGCCAGCAGCTTACCACAGGGGGCGGGTGAAAACACTGAAGCTTTCTTT.

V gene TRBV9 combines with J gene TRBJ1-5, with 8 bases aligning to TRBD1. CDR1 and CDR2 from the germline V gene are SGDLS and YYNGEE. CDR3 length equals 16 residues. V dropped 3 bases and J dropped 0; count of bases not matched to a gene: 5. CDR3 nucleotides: TGTGCCAGCAGCGCAGGGGGCGCGGGTAGCAATCAGCCCCAGCATTTT. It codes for CASSAGGAGSNQPQHF.

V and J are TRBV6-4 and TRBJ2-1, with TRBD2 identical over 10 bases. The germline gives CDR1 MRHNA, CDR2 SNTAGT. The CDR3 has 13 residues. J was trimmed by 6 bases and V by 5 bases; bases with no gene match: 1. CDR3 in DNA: TGTGCCAGCAGTAGCGGGGGGGCCAATGAGCAGTTCTTC. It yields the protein CASSSGGANEQFF.

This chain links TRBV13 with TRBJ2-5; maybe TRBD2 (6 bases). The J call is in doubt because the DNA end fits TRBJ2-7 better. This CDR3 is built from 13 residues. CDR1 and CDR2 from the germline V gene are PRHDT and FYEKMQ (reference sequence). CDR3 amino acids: CASSRESSYEQYF. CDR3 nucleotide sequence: TGTGCCAGCAGCCGGGAGAGCAGCTACGAGCAGTACTTC.

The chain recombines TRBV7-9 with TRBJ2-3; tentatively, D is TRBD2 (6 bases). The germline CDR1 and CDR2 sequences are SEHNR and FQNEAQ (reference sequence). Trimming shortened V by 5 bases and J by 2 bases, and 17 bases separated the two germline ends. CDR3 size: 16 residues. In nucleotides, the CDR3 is TGTGCCAGCAGCCCCCGCCCGGGGGAGGACACAGATACGCAGTATTTT. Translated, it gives CASSPRPGEDTDTQYF.

The CDR3 reads CASSLGGNTEAFF. DNA for the CDR3: TGTGCCAGCAGCTTGGGCGGGAACACTGAAGCTTTCTTT. V gene TRBV5-6 combines with J gene TRBJ1-1; no definite D call. V was pared by 0 bases and J by 1 base, with 4 bases between. The germline V gene has CDR1 SGHDT and CDR2 YYEEEE. This CDR3 has 13 residues.

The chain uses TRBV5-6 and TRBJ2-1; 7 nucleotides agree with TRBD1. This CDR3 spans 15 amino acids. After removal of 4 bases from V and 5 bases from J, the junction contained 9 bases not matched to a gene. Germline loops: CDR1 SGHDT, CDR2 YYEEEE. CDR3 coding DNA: TGTGCCAGCAGCGCCGGGACAGCATACCACAATGAGCAGTTCTTC. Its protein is CASSAGTAYHNEQFF.

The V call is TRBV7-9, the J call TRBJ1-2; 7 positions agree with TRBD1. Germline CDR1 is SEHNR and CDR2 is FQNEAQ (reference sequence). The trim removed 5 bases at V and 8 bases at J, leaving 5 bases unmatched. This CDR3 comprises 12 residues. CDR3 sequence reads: CASSQGGEGYTF. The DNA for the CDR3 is TGTGCCAGCAGCCAGGGGGGCGAGGGCTACACCTTC.

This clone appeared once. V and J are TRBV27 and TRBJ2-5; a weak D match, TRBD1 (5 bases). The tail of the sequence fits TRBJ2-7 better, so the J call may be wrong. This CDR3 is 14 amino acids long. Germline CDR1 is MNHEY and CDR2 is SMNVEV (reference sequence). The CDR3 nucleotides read TGTGCCACCAGGGTGGGGCCCCTCTCCTACGAGCAGTACTTC. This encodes CATRVGPLSYEQYF.

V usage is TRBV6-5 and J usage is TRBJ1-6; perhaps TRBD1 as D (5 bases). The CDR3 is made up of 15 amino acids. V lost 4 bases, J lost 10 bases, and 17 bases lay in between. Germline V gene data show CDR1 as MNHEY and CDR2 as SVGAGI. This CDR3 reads CASSSPRDGGSPLHF. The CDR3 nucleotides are TGTGCCAGCAGTTCACCGCGGGACGGGGGGTCACCCCTCCACTTT.

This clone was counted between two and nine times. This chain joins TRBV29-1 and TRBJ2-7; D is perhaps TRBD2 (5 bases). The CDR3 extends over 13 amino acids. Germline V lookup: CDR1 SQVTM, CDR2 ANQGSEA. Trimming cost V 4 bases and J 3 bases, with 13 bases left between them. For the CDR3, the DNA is TGCAGCGTTGGTACCCTCGGAGGCTACGAGCAGTACTTC. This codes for CSVGTLGGYEQYF.

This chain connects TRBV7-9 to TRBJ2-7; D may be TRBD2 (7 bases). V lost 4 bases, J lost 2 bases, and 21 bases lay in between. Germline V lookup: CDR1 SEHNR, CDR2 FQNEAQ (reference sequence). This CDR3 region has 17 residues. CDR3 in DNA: TGTGCCAGCAGCTCCCCTCTAGCGGTCCAGGGGACCTACGAGCAGTACTTC. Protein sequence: CASSSPLAVQGTYEQYF.

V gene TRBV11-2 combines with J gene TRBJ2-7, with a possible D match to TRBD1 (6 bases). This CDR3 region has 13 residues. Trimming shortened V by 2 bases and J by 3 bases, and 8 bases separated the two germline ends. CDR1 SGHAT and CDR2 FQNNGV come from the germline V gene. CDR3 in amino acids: CASSLRGGYEQYF. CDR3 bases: TGTGCCAGCAGCTTACGAGGGGGCTACGAGCAGTACTTC.

CDR3 residues: CASSIPQGAPGNTIYF. The CDR3 DNA is TGTGCCAGCAGCATTCCACAGGGGGCGCCTGGAAACACCATATATTTT. V gene TRBV21-1 combines with J gene TRBJ1-3; the table's D call, TRBD1, was not checked against the DNA. TRBV21-1 is a recognized pseudogene. This CDR3 contains 16 residues.

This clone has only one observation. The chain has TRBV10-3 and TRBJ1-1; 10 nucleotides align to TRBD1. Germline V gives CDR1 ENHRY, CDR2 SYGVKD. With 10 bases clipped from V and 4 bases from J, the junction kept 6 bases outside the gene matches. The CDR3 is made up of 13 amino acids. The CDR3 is CATWDRGFTEAFF. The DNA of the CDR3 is TGTGCCACCTGGGACAGGGGATTCACTGAAGCTTTCTTT.

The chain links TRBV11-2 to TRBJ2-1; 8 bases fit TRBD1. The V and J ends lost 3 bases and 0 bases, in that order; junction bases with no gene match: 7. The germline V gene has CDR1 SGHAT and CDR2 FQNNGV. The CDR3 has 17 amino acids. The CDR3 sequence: CASSFRTGKSSYNEQFF. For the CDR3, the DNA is TGTGCCAGCAGCTTTCGGACAGGGAAGAGCTCCTACAATGAGCAGTTCTTC.